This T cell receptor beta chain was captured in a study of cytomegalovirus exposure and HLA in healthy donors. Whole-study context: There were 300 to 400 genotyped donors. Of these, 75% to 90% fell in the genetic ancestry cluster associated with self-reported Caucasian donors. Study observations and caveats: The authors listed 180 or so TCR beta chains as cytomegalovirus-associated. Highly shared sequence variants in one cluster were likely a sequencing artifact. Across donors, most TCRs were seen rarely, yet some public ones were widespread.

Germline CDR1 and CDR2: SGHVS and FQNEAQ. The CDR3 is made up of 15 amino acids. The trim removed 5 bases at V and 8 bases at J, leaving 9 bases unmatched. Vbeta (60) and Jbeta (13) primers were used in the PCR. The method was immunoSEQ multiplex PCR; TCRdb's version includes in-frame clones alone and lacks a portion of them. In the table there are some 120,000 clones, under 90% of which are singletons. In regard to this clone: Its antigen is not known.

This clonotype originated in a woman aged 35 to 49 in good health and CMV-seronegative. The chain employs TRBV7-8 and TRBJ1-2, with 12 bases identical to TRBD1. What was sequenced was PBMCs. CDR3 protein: CASSNRDRGQSGYTF. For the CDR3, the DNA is TGTGCCAGCAGCAACCGGGACAGGGGGCAGAGCGGCTACACCTTC.